The sample holds one count of the clone carrying this T cell receptor (beta chain). Its target is not known. This CDR3 is built from 16 residues. Germline CDR1 is MNHEY and CDR2 is SMNVEV (reference sequence). V was clipped by 7 bases and J by 0 bases; unmatched bases: 8. The sample comes from a study of T cell repertoires in cytomegalovirus infection. Background on the study: Recently identified HLA-C-restricted CMV epitopes and well-studied HLA-B-restricted CMV epitopes were used by the study. TCR beta signatures that were public indicated CMV infection and matching HLA type. Study results and limitations: Public TCR beta family frequency separated CMV-and-HLA carriers, including in an independent cohort. The ex vivo response showed dominance by HLA-C-restricted CMV-specific TCR beta clonotypes.

TCRdb redid the calling of the reads with MiXCR, one entry per CDR3 protein. In the table there are about 500,000 distinct CDR3 sequences, 30% to 40% of which are singletons. The clonotype comes from a human donor in good health (CMV status not recorded). Some clones in this sample may be carry-over from other donors' samples. The chain recombines TRBV27 with TRBJ2-1; 8 positions agree with TRBD2. This specimen was cultured PBMCs, taken from culture after CMV antigen stimulation. In nucleotides, the CDR3 is TGTGCCAGCACGTCCCGGGAGGGTAGCTCCTACAATGAGCAGTTCTTC. Its protein product is CASTSREGSSYNEQFF.